Listed below are T cell receptor beta chains from one sample, sequenced in a study of cytomegalovirus exposure and HLA in healthy donors. The repertoire was sequenced with immunoSEQ multiplex PCR; TCRdb's copy has only in-frame clones and lacks some. The table includes roughly 150,000 clones, roughly 70% detected once. The sequencing input was PBMCs. These receptors came from a woman between 18 and 30 years old in good health and CMV-seropositive. Both conserved end residues are part of each CDR3. The D gene is left open where the match is weak. The listing skips clone size in some rows; elsewhere it reads once, few, many or a size class.

clone_size	d_call	v_call	j_call	cdr3_aa	cdr3_nt
once	TRBD1	TRBV11-2	TRBJ1-2	CASSPGTGYGYTF	TGTGCCAGCAGCCCCGGGACAGGCTATGGCTACACCTTC
few	NA	TRBV5-6	TRBJ2-5	CASSLTGVEETQYF	TGTGCCAGCAGCCTGACAGGAGTGGAAGAGACCCAGTACTTC
NA	TRBD1	TRBV4-1	TRBJ2-4	CASSSWTGRSKNIQYF	TGCGCCAGCAGCTCATGGACAGGACGGTCCAAAAACATTCAGTACTTC
NA	NA	TRBV4-2	TRBJ1-6	CASSQLGRESHSPLHF	TGTGCCAGCAGCCAATTGGGGCGGGAGTCGCATTCACCCCTCCACTTT
few	TRBD2	TRBV5-1	TRBJ2-1	CASSLGPGLAYNEQFF	TGCGCCAGCAGCCTTGGACCTGGACTAGCTTACAATGAGCAGTTCTTC
few	TRBD2	TRBV15	TRBJ2-1	CATSLAGGRNEQFF	TGTGCCACCAGCTTAGCGGGGGGGCGAAATGAGCAGTTCTTC
NA	TRBD2	TRBV30	TRBJ2-1	CACLGGTTHNEQFF	TGTGCCTGTCTCGGCGGGACTACCCACAATGAGCAGTTCTTC
NA	NA	TRBV10-3	TRBJ1-3	CAISGSREGISGNTIYF	TGTGCCATCAGTGGATCAAGGGAGGGGATCTCTGGAAACACCATATATTTT
few	TRBD2	TRBV25-1	TRBJ2-5	CASSEYRSGGRYETQYF	TGTGCCAGCAGTGAATATAGGAGCGGGGGTCGTTACGAGACCCAGTACTTC
NA	NA	TRBV19	TRBJ1-5	CASSITRGGNQPQHF	TGTGCCAGTAGTATTACTCGGGGTGGCAATCAGCCCCAGCATTTT
few	TRBD2	TRBV7-8	TRBJ2-7	CASSLNFPGTSIHEQYF	TGTGCCAGCAGCTTAAACTTCCCGGGGACTAGCATCCACGAGCAGTACTTC
NA	NA	TRBV19	TRBJ1-2	CASSIVGRGPGYTF	TGTGCCAGTAGTATAGTGGGCAGGGGCCCTGGCTACACCTTC
NA	TRBD1	TRBV27	TRBJ1-5	CASSGTGGSVNQPQHF	TGTGCCAGCAGCGGGACAGGGGGTTCCGTCAATCAGCCCCAGCATTTT
NA	NA	TRBV29-1	TRBJ2-4	CSAMARKNIQYF	TGCAGCGCCATGGCCAGGAAAAACATTCAGTACTTC
NA	NA	TRBV6-1	TRBJ1-5	CASRQDGRNQPQHF	TGTGCCAGCAGACAGGACGGACGGAATCAGCCCCAGCATTTT